The 5 T cell receptor beta chains listed next were all sequenced from one sample in a study of OX40 agonist ivuxolimab in advanced cancers. Data came from immunoSEQ multiplex PCR; TCRdb stores just in-frame clones and leaves some out. This sample has 61,000 or so clones, with around 83% found just once. This specimen consisted of CD4+ or CD8+ T cells sorted from blood, obtained in a trial of the OX40 agonist ivuxolimab. These receptors came from an adult with an advanced solid tumor such as melanoma, head and neck, liver or kidney cancer.

The chain couples TRBV4-1 to TRBJ1-1; D gene uncertain. The CDR3 is 16 residues long. From germline, CDR1 is MGHRA and CDR2 YSYEKL. The germline V and J ends were trimmed by 3 bases and 1 base, with 15 bases remaining between them. Here the CDR3 reads CASSQGIGPGNTEAFF. CDR3 coding DNA: TGCGCCAGCAGCCAGGGTATTGGGCCGGGGAACACTGAAGCTTTCTTT.

The chain combines TRBV5-1 with TRBJ2-3; 9 bases fit TRBD2. V was pared by 6 bases and J by 11 bases, with 13 bases of the junction left unmatched. The CDR3 runs 14 residues. The germline CDR1 and CDR2 sequences are SGHRS and YFSETQ. The CDR3 is CASKVSGGSPWQYF. The CDR3 DNA follows: TGCGCCAGCAAGGTTAGCGGGGGATCTCCTTGGCAGTATTTT.

The chain couples TRBV27 to TRBJ2-5; 7 positions match TRBD1. This CDR3 contains 13 residues. Germline V gene sequence: CDR1 MNHEY, CDR2 SMNVEV (reference sequence). V trimming: 5 bases; J trimming: 3 bases; junction bases outside the gene matches: 3. CDR3 residues: CASSGTAKETQYF. Here the CDR3 DNA reads TGTGCCAGCAGTGGGACAGCGAAAGAGACCCAGTACTTC.

CDR3 DNA sequence: TGTGCCAGCAGTGGGGGACAGGGGGCCTACGAGCAGTACTTC. Translation gives CASSGGQGAYEQYF. This chain connects TRBV2 to TRBJ2-7; 11 bases are a match to TRBD1. The CDR3 is 14 amino acids. Germline V CDR1 and CDR2: SNHLY, FYNNEI. After removal of 4 bases from V and 2 bases from J, the junction contained 1 base not matched to a gene. The whole variable domain, remainder taken from reference TRBV2 and TRBJ2-7, is EPEVTQTPSHQVTQMGQEVILRCVPISNHLYFYWYRQILGQKVEFLVSFYNNEISEKSEIFDDQFSVERPDGSNFTLKIRSTKLEDSAMYFCASSGGQGAYEQYFGPGTRLTVT.

This clone came up a few times. This chain uses TRBV4-1 with TRBJ2-1; possible D gene TRBD2, 6 bases. Trimming took off 3 bases at V and 8 bases at J, with 14 bases between the two ends. There are 14 residues in the CDR3. Germline V gene lookup returns CDR1 MGHRA and CDR2 YSYEKL. Here the CDR3 DNA reads TGCGCCAGCAGCCACCTACTAGCCGCCTATGAGCAGTTCTTC. Protein product: CASSHLLAAYEQFF.